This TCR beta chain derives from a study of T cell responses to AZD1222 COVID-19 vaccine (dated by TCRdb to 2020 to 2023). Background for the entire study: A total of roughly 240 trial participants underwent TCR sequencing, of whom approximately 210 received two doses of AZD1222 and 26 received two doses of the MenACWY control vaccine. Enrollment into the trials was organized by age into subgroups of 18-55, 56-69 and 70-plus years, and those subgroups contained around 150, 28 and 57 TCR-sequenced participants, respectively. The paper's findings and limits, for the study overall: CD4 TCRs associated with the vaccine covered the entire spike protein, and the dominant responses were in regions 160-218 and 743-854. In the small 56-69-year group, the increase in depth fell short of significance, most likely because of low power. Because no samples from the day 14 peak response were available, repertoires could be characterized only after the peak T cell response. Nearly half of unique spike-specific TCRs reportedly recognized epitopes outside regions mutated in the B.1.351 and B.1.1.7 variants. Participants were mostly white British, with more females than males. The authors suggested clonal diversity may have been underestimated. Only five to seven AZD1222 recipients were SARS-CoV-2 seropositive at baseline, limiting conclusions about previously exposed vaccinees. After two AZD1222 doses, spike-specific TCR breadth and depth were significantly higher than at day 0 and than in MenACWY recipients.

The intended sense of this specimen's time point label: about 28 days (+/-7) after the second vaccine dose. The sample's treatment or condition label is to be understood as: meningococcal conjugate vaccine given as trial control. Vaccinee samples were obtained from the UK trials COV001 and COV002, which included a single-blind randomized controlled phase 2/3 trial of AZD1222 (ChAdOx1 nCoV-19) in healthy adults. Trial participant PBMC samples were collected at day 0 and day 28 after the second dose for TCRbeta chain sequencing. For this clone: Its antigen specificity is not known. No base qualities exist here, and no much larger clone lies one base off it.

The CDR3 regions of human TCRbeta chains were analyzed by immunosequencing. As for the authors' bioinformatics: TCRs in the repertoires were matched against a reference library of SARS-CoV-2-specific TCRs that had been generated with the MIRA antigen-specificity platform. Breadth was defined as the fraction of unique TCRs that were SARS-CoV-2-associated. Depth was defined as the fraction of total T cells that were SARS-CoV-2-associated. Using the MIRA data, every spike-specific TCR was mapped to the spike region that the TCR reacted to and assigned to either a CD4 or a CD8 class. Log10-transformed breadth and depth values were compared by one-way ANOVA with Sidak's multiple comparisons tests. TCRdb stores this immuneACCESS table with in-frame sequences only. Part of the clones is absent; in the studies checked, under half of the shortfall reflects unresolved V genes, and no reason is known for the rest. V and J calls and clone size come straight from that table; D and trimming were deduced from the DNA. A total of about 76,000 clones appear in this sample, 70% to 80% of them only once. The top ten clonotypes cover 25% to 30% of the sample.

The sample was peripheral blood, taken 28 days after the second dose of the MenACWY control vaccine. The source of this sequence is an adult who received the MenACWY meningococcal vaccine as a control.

The CDR3 reads as follows: CASSSRGEKLFF. Here is the DNA: TGTGCCAGCAGCTCGAGGGGGGAAAAACTGTTTTTT. The sequence joins TRBV5-5 to TRBJ1-4; tentative D gene TRBD1, with 6 bases matching. A distance of 8 bases separates the germline ends of V and J, which lose 3 bases and 8 bases respectively. CDR1 and CDR2 (SGHKS, YYEKEE) derive from the germline V gene (reference sequence). The CDR3 measures 12 amino acids from cysteine to phenylalanine. The retained sequence is limited to the CDR3, 36 bases, with the frame set at the first base.